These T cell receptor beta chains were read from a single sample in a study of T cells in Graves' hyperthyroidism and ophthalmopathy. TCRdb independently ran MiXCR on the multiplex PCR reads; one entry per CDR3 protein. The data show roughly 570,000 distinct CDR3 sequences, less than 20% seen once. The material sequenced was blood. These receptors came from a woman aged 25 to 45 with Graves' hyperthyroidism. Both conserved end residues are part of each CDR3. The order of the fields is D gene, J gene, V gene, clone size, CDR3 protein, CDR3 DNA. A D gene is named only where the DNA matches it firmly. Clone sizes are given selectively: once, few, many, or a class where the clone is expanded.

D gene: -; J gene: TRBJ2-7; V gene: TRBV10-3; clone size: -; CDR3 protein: CAISERDDEQYF; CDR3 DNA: TGTGCCATCAGTGAGAGGGACGACGAGCAGTACTTC
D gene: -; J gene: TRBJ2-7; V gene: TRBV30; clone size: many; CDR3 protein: CAWSVRHGYEQYF; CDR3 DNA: TGTGCCTGGAGTGTCAGACACGGGTACGAGCAGTACTTC
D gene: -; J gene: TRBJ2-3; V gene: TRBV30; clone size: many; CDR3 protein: CAWSRTDTQYF; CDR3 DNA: TGTGCCTGGAGTCGCACAGATACGCAGTATTTT
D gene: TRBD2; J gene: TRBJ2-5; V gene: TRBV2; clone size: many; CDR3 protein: CASSELLAGGETQYF; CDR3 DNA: TGTGCCAGCAGTGAATTACTAGCGGGAGGGGAGACCCAGTACTTC
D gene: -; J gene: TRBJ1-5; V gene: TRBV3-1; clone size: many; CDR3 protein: CASSQQEGSSGKHF; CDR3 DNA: TGTGCCAGCAGCCAACAGGAGGGGTCATCAGGCAAGCATTTT
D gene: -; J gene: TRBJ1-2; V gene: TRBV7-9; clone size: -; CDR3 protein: CASSLVLSGYTF; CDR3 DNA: TGTGCCAGCAGCTTAGTTCTTAGTGGCTACACCTTC
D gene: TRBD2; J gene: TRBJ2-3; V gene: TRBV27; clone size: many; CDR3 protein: CASSFLSSGRNTDTQYF; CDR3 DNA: TGTGCCAGCAGTTTCCTTTCTAGCGGGAGGAACACAGATACGCAGTATTTT
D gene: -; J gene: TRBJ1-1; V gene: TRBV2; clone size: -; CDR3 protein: CASWAGRVETEAFF; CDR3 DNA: TGTGCCAGCTGGGCGGGCAGGGTGGAAACTGAAGCTTTCTTT
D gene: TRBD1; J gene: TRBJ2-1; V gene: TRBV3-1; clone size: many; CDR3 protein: CASSQDGTGYNEQFF; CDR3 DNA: TGTGCCAGCAGCCAAGATGGGACAGGGTACAATGAGCAGTTCTTC
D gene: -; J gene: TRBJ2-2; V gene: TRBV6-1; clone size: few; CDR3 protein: CATKEGFNTGELFF; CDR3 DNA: TGTGCCACCAAAGAGGGATTTAACACCGGGGAGCTGTTTTTT
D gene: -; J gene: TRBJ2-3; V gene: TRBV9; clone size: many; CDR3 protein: CASSTPEGGTDTQYF; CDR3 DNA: TGTGCCAGCAGCACTCCAGAAGGGGGCACAGATACGCAGTATTTT
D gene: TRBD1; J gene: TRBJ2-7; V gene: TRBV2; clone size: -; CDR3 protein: CASSYRGVPYEQYF; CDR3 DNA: TGTGCCAGCAGCTACAGGGGTGTACCCTACGAGCAGTACTTC
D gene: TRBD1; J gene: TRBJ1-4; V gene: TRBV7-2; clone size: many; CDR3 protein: CASSFTGGTNEKLFF; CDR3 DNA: TGTGCCAGCAGCTTCACAGGGGGTACTAATGAAAAACTGTTTTTT
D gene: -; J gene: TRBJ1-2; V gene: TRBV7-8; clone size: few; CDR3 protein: CASSYDNTNTNYGYTF; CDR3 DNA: TGTGCCAGCAGCTACGACAATACCAACACTAACTATGGCTACACCTTC
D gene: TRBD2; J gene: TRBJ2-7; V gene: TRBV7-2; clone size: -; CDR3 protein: CASSALAAAYEQYF; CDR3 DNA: TGTGCCAGCAGCGCCCTAGCGGCAGCCTACGAGCAGTACTTC
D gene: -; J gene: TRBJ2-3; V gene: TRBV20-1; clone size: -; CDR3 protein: CSASQGSVLNTDTQYF; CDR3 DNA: TGCAGTGCTAGTCAGGGGTCAGTCCTCAACACAGATACGCAGTATTTT
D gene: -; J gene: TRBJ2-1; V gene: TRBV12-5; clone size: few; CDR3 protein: CASGLVMSLAAYNEQFF; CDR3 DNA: TGTGCTAGTGGTTTGGTAATGTCGCTAGCAGCTTACAATGAGCAGTTCTTC
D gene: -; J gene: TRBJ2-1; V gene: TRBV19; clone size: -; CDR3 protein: CASTLSGAWENEQFF; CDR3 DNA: TGTGCCAGTACCCTATCCGGTGCTTGGGAGAATGAGCAGTTCTTC
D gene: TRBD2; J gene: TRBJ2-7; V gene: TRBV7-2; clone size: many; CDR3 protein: CASSSTKGRRASGRAEEQYF; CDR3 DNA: TGTGCCAGCAGCTCCACAAAGGGGCGTCGTGCTAGCGGGAGGGCCGAAGAGCAGTACTTC
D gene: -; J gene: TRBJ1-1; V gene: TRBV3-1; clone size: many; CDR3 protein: CASSQLMNTEAFF; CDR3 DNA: TGTGCCAGCAGCCAACTTATGAACACTGAAGCTTTCTTT
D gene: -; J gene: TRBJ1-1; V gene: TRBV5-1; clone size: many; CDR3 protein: CASSPFDMPLGTEAFF; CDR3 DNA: TGCGCCAGCAGCCCGTTTGACATGCCCTTGGGCACTGAAGCTTTCTTT
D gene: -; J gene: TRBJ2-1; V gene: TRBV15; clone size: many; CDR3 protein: CATRGKSYNEQFF; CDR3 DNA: TGTGCCACCAGGGGTAAGTCCTACAATGAGCAGTTCTTC
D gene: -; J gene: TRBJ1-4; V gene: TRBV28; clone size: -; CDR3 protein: CASTKDSPNEKLFF; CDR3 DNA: TGTGCCAGCACCAAGGACAGCCCGAATGAAAAACTGTTTTTT
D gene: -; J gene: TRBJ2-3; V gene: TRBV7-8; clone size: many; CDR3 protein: CASSLIADTQYF; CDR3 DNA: TGTGCCAGCAGCTTAATCGCGGATACGCAGTATTTT
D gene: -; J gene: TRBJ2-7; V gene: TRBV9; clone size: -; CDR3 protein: CASSVGQGTSYEQYF; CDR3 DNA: TGTGCCAGCAGCGTAGGGCAGGGGACCTCCTACGAGCAGTACTTC
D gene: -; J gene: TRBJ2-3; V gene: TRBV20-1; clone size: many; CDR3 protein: CSATRQALITDTQYF; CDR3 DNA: TGCAGTGCTACCAGACAGGCCCTAATCACAGATACGCAGTATTTT
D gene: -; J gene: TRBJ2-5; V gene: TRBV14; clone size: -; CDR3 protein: CASSRAEWFGETQYF; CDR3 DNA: TGTGCCAGCAGCCGGGCGGAATGGTTTGGGGAGACCCAGTACTTC
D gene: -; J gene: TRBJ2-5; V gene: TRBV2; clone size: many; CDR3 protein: CASSDVETQYF; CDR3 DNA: TGTGCCAGCAGTGACGTGGAGACCCAGTACTTC
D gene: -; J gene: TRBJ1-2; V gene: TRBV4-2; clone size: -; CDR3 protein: CASSQESEGNYGYTF; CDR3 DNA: TGTGCCAGCAGCCAAGAGTCCGAGGGGAATTATGGCTACACCTTC
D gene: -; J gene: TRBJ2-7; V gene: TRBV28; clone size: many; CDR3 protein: CASSLSLGLPGNYEQYF; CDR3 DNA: TGTGCCAGCAGTTTATCCCTGGGGCTCCCGGGGAACTACGAGCAGTACTTC
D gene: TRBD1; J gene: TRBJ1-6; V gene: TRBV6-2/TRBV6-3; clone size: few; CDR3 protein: CASSLTGLESPLHF; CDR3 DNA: TGTGCCAGCAGTTTGACAGGGTTGGAATCACCCCTCCACTTT
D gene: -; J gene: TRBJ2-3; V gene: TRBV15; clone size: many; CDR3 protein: CATSRYAERTDTQYF; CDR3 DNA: TGTGCCACCAGCCGCTACGCGGAGCGCACAGATACGCAGTATTTT
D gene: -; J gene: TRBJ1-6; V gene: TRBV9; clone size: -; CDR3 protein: CASSVGPEWANSPLHF; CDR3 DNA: TGTGCCAGCAGCGTAGGTCCCGAATGGGCTAATTCACCCCTCCACTTT
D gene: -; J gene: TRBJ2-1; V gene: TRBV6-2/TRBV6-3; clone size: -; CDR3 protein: CASSPATEQFF; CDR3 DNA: TGTGCCAGCAGCCCCGCTACTGAGCAGTTCTTC
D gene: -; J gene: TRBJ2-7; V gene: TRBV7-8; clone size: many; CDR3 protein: CASSLGGVNEQYF; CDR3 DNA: TGTGCCAGCAGCTTAGGGGGCGTTAACGAGCAGTACTTC
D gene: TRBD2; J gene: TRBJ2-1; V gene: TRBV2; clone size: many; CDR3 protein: CASSEQLAGVISYNEQFF; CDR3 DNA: TGTGCCAGCAGTGAACAACTAGCGGGAGTAATCTCCTACAATGAGCAGTTCTTC
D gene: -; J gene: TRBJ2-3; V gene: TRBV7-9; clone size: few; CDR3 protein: CASLSSWNTDTQYF; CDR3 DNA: TGTGCCAGCCTGTCAAGTTGGAACACAGATACGCAGTATTTT
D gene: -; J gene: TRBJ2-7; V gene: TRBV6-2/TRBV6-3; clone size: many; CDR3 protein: CASSFDGDSYEQYF; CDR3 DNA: TGTGCCAGCAGCTTCGACGGAGACTCCTACGAGCAGTACTTC
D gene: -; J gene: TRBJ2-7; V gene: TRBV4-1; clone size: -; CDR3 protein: CASSQDGGNIRHEQYF; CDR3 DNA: TGCGCCAGCAGCCAAGATGGTGGGAATATTCGCCACGAGCAGTACTTC
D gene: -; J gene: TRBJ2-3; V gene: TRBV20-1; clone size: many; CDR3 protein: CSARDILSSADTQYF; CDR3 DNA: TGCAGTGCTAGAGATATCCTCAGCAGCGCAGATACGCAGTATTTT
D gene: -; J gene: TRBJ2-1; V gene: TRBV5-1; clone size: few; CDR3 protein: CASGRRLPYNEQFF; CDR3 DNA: TGCGCCAGCGGAAGGAGGTTACCCTACAATGAGCAGTTCTTC
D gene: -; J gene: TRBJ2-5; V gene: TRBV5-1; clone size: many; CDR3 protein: CASSLSGTLQETQYF; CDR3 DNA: TGCGCCAGCAGCTTGTCAGGGACCCTTCAAGAGACCCAGTACTTC
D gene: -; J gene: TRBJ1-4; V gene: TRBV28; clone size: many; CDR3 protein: CASSLSRPNEKLFF; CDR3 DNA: TGTGCCAGCAGTTTATCGCGTCCTAATGAAAAACTGTTTTTT
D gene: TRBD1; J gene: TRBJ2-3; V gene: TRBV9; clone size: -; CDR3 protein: CASSVGTGFTDTQYF; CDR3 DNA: TGTGCCAGCAGCGTAGGGACAGGGTTCACAGATACGCAGTATTTT
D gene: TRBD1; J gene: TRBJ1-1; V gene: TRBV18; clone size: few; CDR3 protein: CASSAGQVGDTEAFF; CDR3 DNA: TGTGCCAGCTCGGCGGGACAGGTGGGGGACACTGAAGCTTTCTTT
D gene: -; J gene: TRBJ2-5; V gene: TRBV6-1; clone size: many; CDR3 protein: CATDVEPWGQETQYF; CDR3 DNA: TGTGCCACGGATGTTGAACCGTGGGGCCAAGAGACCCAGTACTTC
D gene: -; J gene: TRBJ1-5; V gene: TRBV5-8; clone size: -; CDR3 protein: CASSLSGHQPQHF; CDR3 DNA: TGTGCCAGCAGCTTGTCGGGGCATCAGCCCCAGCATTTT
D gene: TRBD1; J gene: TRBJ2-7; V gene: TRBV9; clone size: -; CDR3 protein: CASSAGPGTGDVEQYF; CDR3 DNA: TGTGCCAGCAGCGCCGGTCCCGGGACAGGGGATGTGGAGCAGTACTTC
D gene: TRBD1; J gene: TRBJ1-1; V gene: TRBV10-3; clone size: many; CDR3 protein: CAIRSQGGTEAFF; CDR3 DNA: TGTGCCATCAGGAGCCAGGGGGGCACTGAAGCTTTCTTT
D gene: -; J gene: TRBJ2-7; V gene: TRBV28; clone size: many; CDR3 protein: CASSPPGLRGYEQYF; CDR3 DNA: TGTGCCAGCAGTCCTCCCGGGCTTAGAGGGTACGAGCAGTACTTC
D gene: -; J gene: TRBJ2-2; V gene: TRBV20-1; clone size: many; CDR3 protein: CSARDRTKNTGELFF; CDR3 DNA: TGCAGTGCTAGAGATCGGACCAAGAACACCGGGGAGCTGTTTTTT
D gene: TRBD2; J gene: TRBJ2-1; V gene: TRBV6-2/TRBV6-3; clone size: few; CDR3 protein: CASSWTSGVWNEQFF; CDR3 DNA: TGTGCCAGCAGTTGGACTAGCGGGGTGTGGAATGAGCAGTTCTTC
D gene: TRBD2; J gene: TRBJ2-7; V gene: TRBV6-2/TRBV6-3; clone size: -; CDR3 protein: CASSRPRLAVNYEQYF; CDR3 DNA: TGTGCCAGCAGCCGACCCAGGCTAGCGGTTAACTACGAGCAGTACTTC
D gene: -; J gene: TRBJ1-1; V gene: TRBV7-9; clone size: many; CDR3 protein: CASSLSQPNTEAFF; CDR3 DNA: TGTGCCAGCAGCTTATCACAGCCAAACACTGAAGCTTTCTTT
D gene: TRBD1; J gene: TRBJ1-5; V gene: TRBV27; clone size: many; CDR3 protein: CASSSYPGTGLDQPQHF; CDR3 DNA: TGTGCCAGCAGTTCGTATCCCGGGACAGGGCTGGATCAGCCCCAGCATTTT
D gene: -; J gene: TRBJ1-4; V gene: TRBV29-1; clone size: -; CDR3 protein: CSVAGGMGEKLFF; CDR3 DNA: TGCAGCGTTGCGGGGGGAATGGGTGAAAAACTGTTTTTT
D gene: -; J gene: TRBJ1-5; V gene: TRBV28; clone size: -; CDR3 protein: CASSSRQPQHF; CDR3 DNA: TGTGCCAGCAGTTCCCGGCAGCCCCAGCATTTT
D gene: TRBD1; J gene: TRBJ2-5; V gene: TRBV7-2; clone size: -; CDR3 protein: CASSSASGGWETQYF; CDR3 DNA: TGTGCCAGCAGCTCAGCCTCAGGGGGCTGGGAGACCCAGTACTTC
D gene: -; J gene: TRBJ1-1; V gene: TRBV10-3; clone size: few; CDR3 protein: CAIGLDTEAFF; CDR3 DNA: TGTGCCATCGGGTTGGACACTGAAGCTTTCTTT